This T cell receptor beta chain was identified in a study of T cell responses to AZD1222 COVID-19 vaccine. Study-level findings and limits: Spike was spanned by vaccine-associated CD4 TCRs, which were dominant at 160-218 and 743-854. Vaccination with two AZD1222 doses was followed by a rise in Spike-specific TCR breadth and depth.

Generated by immunoSEQ multiplex PCR, the TCRdb table keeps only in-frame clones and is missing some. In the table there are 90,000 to 120,000 clones, 87% of which are singletons. Trimming shortened V by 7 bases and J by 3 bases, and 10 bases separated the two germline ends. The germline V gene encodes CDR1 LNHDA and CDR2 SQIVND (reference sequence). The CDR3 has 13 residues. In regard to this clone: The antigen is unknown.

The sample here was peripheral blood, taken 28 days after the second AZD1222 dose. This chain uses TRBV19 with TRBJ1-5; D possibly corresponds to TRBD1 (5 bases). The TCR originated in an adult who received the AZD1222 COVID-19 vaccine. The DNA for the CDR3 is TGTGCCAGTATGGGACGCTTCAATCAGCCCCAGCATTTT. Protein sequence: CASMGRFNQPQHF.